This is a list of T cell receptor beta chains from one sample in a study of post-analysis software for immune sequencing data. TCRdb itself ran the PCR reads through MiXCR, one entry per CDR3 protein. The data show about 680,000 distinct CDR3 sequences, with 55% to 70% seen just once and roughly 12% held by the top ten. The specimen was blood. The receptors originated from a girl under 10 years old with multiple sclerosis. The CDR3 runs from the conserved cysteine through the conserved F or W. A D gene is named only where the DNA matches it firmly. Clone size is stated in some rows and not others, as once, few, many or a class when expanded.

>-|TRBV29-1|-|TRBJ2-6
CSVLRVGANVLTF
TGCAGCGTCCTCAGGGTTGGGGCCAACGTCCTGACTTTC
>-|TRBV11-2|-|TRBJ2-1
CASSLYGRNNEQFF
TGTGCCAGCAGCTTATACGGGCGAAACAATGAGCAGTTCTTC
>TRBD2|TRBV5-1|-|TRBJ2-1
CASSLVALAGDFYNEQFF
TGCGCCAGCAGCTTGGTCGCCCTAGCGGGAGACTTCTACAATGAGCAGTTCTTC
>-|TRBV20-1|-|TRBJ2-5
CSVMYGETQYF
TGCAGTGTCATGTACGGAGAGACCCAGTACTTC
>-|TRBV7-2|-|TRBJ1-2
CASSLWGLDYGYTF
TGTGCCAGCAGCTTGTGGGGACTTGACTATGGCTACACCTTC
>TRBD1|TRBV6-1|few|TRBJ2-5
CASSPYPTRTGASGETQYF
TGTGCCAGCAGCCCCTACCCCACCCGGACAGGGGCTTCAGGAGAGACCCAGTACTTC
>-|TRBV18|-|TRBJ2-3
CASFSGTDTQYF
TGTGCCAGCTTTTCGGGCACAGATACGCAGTATTTT
>-|TRBV4-1|-|TRBJ2-3
CASRRIQGGSTDTQYF
TGCGCCAGCAGACGAATCCAAGGGGGTAGCACAGATACGCAGTATTTT
>-|TRBV7-2|-|TRBJ2-1
CASSLAGSNPYNEQFF
TGTGCCAGCAGCTTAGCTGGATCCAACCCCTACAATGAGCAGTTCTTC
>TRBD1|TRBV5-1|-|TRBJ2-6
CASSPVQGARGANVLTF
TGCGCCAGCAGCCCGGTACAGGGGGCGCGCGGGGCCAACGTCCTGACTTTC
>-|TRBV20-1|-|TRBJ2-5
CSARTTQETQYF
TGCAGTGCTCGGACTACCCAAGAGACCCAGTACTTC
>TRBD2|TRBV6-5|few|TRBJ2-3
CASSASKGGLADTDTQYF
TGTGCCAGCAGTGCCTCGAAGGGCGGCCTAGCGGACACAGATACGCAGTATTTT
>TRBD1|TRBV6-2/TRBV6-3|-|TRBJ2-5
CASNTGGPSQYF
TGTGCCAGCAATACAGGGGGCCCATCCCAGTACTTC
>-|TRBV10-3|once|TRBJ2-1
CAISESTTTGRNEQFF
TGTGCCATCAGTGAGTCGACTACGACAGGGAGGAATGAGCAGTTCTTC
>TRBD1|TRBV25-1|few|TRBJ1-2
CASSRQGYVYTF
TGTGCCAGCAGTCGACAGGGTTATGTCTACACCTTC
>TRBD1|TRBV29-1|few|TRBJ2-5
CSVEERGQGETQYF
TGCAGCGTTGAAGAGAGGGGGCAAGGGGAGACCCAGTACTTC
>TRBD1|TRBV7-2|-|TRBJ2-5
CASSFEPSSGTGRNEQYF
TGTGCCAGCAGCTTCGAACCGTCGTCGGGGACAGGGCGGAATGAGCAGTACTTC
>-|TRBV7-3|few|TRBJ1-2
CASSSRQETGYTF
TGTGCCAGCAGCTCGCGACAGGAGACAGGCTACACCTTC
>TRBD2|TRBV5-1|-|TRBJ2-4
CASSFSGGAVKNIQYF
TGCGCCAGCAGCTTCAGCGGGGGGGCCGTAAAAAACATTCAGTACTTC
>TRBD2|TRBV11-2|-|TRBJ2-2
CASRTGLAFPGELFF
TGTGCCAGCAGGACGGGACTAGCGTTTCCCGGGGAGCTGTTTTTT
>-|TRBV29-1|once|TRBJ2-5
CSALPWRPDQETQYF
TGCAGCGCGCTCCCTTGGAGGCCAGACCAAGAGACCCAGTACTTC
>TRBD2|TRBV20-1|-|TRBJ2-7
CSASTPRLSGRAYNEQYF
TGCAGTGCTAGCACTCCCAGACTTAGCGGGAGGGCCTATAACGAGCAGTACTTC
>-|TRBV29-1|-|TRBJ1-2
CSAVGGMGGYTF
TGCAGCGCTGTTGGCGGAATGGGTGGCTACACCTTC
>TRBD2|TRBV5-1|-|TRBJ2-1
CASSLVGSGTSGDNEQFF
TGCGCCAGCAGCTTGGTCGGTTCAGGGACTAGCGGGGACAATGAGCAGTTCTTC
>-|TRBV7-6|-|TRBJ2-3
CASSLASTSTDTQYF
TGTGCCAGCAGCTTAGCATCGACTAGCACAGATACGCAGTATTTT
>TRBD1|TRBV7-2|-|TRBJ1-6
CASSLTGWNSPLHF
TGTGCCAGCAGCTTGACAGGGTGGAATTCACCCCTCCACTTT
>-|TRBV6-5|-|TRBJ2-6
CASSYSPGPGANVLTF
TGTGCCAGCAGTTACTCGCCAGGGCCTGGGGCCAACGTCCTGACTTTC
>TRBD2|TRBV7-6|-|TRBJ2-3
CASSPLGGAGTDTQYF
TGTGCCAGCAGCCCCCTCGGGGGGGCCGGCACAGATACGCAGTATTTT
>TRBD2|TRBV20-1|-|TRBJ2-1
CSARRGLGTSGPYNEQFF
TGCAGTGCTAGGAGGGGGCTTGGGACTAGCGGACCCTACAATGAGCAGTTCTTC
>TRBD1|TRBV6-5|few|TRBJ2-1
CASSYGQGPYNEQFF
TGTGCCAGCAGTTACGGACAGGGACCATACAATGAGCAGTTCTTC
>-|TRBV29-1|-|TRBJ2-3
CSALIRTRDGGRFTDTQYF
TGCAGCGCCCTCATACGAACCCGGGACGGTGGAAGGTTCACAGATACGCAGTATTTT
>TRBD1|TRBV9|-|TRBJ2-4
CASSVELGLQGVGAKNIQYF
TGTGCCAGCAGCGTAGAGCTAGGTCTACAGGGGGTCGGAGCCAAAAACATTCAGTACTTC
>TRBD2|TRBV20-1|-|TRBJ2-1
CSAPSGRSYNEQFF
TGCAGTGCTCCTAGCGGGAGATCCTACAATGAGCAGTTCTTC
>-|TRBV7-2|-|TRBJ2-2
CASSFAALNTGELFF
TGTGCCAGCAGCTTTGCGGCCCTGAACACCGGGGAGCTGTTTTTT
>-|TRBV11-2|few|TRBJ1-1
CASSLVLQPLMNTEAFF
TGTGCCAGCAGCTTAGTTCTACAACCTCTTATGAACACTGAAGCTTTCTTT
>-|TRBV10-1|-|TRBJ2-1
CASSEGGTWQFF
TGCGCCAGCAGTGAAGGGGGAACTTGGCAGTTCTTC
>TRBD2|TRBV12-3/TRBV12-4|-|TRBJ2-1
CASKAGGPNEQFF
TGTGCCAGCAAGGCGGGGGGGCCCAATGAGCAGTTCTTC
>-|TRBV11-2|once|TRBJ2-5
CASSLFGKKTQYF
TGTGCCAGCAGCTTATTTGGGAAAAAGACCCAGTACTTC
>TRBD1|TRBV6-5|-|TRBJ2-7
CASSYSTGAYEQYF
TGTGCCAGCAGTTACTCCACAGGGGCCTACGAGCAGTACTTC
>-|TRBV7-2|-|TRBJ1-2
CASSLGGGANYGYTF
TGTGCCAGCAGCTTAGGCGGGGGAGCTAACTATGGCTACACCTTC
>-|TRBV6-1|-|TRBJ2-3
CASSALGGTDTQYF
TGTGCCAGCAGTGCCTTAGGAGGCACAGATACGCAGTATTTT
>-|TRBV20-1|once|TRBJ1-1
CSARGGETEAFF
TGCAGTGCTAGGGGGGGGGAGACTGAAGCTTTCTTT